This record concerns one T cell receptor (beta chain) sequence. V was pared by 5 bases and J by 6 bases, with 20 bases between. There are 15 residues in the CDR3. TCRdb fed the RT-PCR reads into MiXCR, producing one record per CDR3 protein. The sample lists fewer than 500,000 distinct CDR3 sequences; about a sixth were seen once. These data belong to a study of patients and donors after allogeneic stem cell transplantation. This clonotype was sampled from a human donor who was either an allogeneic HSCT recipient or a stem cell or donor lymphocyte infusion donor (not recorded which). It is not recorded whose cells these are; they may come from a transplant donor. This sequence joins TRBV12-3 or TRBV12-4 and TRBJ2-7; D is tentatively TRBD1 or TRBD2 (5 bases each). Sequenced input: blood, either unsorted or a sorted T cell fraction (not recorded which). DNA of the CDR3: TGTGCCAGCAGTACCCCTCGGGGCAGGGCAGGCGAGCAGTACTTC. Protein: CASSTPRGRAGEQYF.